The 6 T cell receptor beta chains below all came from one sample that was sequenced in a study of shared clonotypes between healthy human individuals. The method was immunoSEQ multiplex PCR; TCRdb's version includes in-frame clones alone and lacks a portion of them. The sample consists of under 650,000 clones, 90% to 96% of them appearing once. Sample: naive CD4+ T cells sorted from blood. Subset of the sample: CD45RA+ positively selected. These receptors were obtained from a woman aged 30 to 39 in good health.

The chain recombines TRBV28 with TRBJ2-3, with D perhaps matching TRBD1 or TRBD2 (5 bases each). The V gene's germline CDR1 is MDHEN and CDR2 SYDVKM. This CDR3 is built from 12 residues. CDR3 sequence: CVTGRGTDTQYF. CDR3 DNA: TGTGTCACGGGGCGAGGCACAGATACGCAGTATTTT.

The chain uses TRBV11-2 and TRBJ2-1, with TRBD2 matching over 8 bases. Germline V gene lookup returns CDR1 SGHAT and CDR2 FQNNGV. With V trimmed by 2 bases and J by 7 bases, 13 bases remained unmatched. The CDR3 runs 17 residues. In nucleotides, the CDR3 is TGTGCCAGCAGCTTATATCTCGCTAAAACTAGCGGTAATGAGCAGTTCTTC. This codes for CASSLYLAKTSGNEQFF.

The rearrangement joins TRBV5-1 to TRBJ2-1; TRBD2 aligns across 8 bases. Germline V gene data show CDR1 as SGHRS and CDR2 as YFSETQ. The V and J ends lost 0 bases and 2 bases, in that order; junction bases with no gene match: 16. This CDR3 is built from 20 residues. The CDR3 is CASSLGAYGNSGTAYNEQFF. CDR3 DNA sequence: TGCGCCAGCAGCTTGGGTGCTTACGGTAATAGCGGGACCGCCTACAATGAGCAGTTCTTC.

The rearrangement joins TRBV11-2 to TRBJ2-7, with TRBD1 identical over 9 bases. V dropped 5 bases and J dropped 2; count of bases not matched to a gene: 10. Looked up from germline, CDR1 is SGHAT and CDR2 is FQNNGV. The CDR3 spans 16 residues. CDR3 bases: TGTGCCAGCAGCCCAATGGCGGACAGGGGCCCCTACGAGCAGTACTTC. This sequence encodes CASSPMADRGPYEQYF.

This clone occurred once. This chain links TRBV18 with TRBJ1-1; D uncertain. This CDR3 is built from 15 residues. Germline V gene data show CDR1 as KGHSH and CDR2 as LQKENI. The V and J ends lost 6 bases and 1 base respectively, with 15 bases between them. In DNA form, the CDR3 reads TGTGCCAGCTCCCTGGAACTTGCAAGGAACACTGAAGCTTTCTTT. Protein product: CASSLELARNTEAFF.

This chain uses TRBV18 with TRBJ1-3; no reliable D call. V was clipped by 1 base and J by 0 bases, with 13 bases between them. This CDR3 region has 17 residues. CDR1 and CDR2 (germline): KGHSH, LQKENI. The DNA of the CDR3 is TGTGCCAGCTCACCACTTCCCAATATTGACTCTGGAAACACCATATATTTT. Protein: CASSPLPNIDSGNTIYF.